These 3 T cell receptor beta chains were all obtained from the same sample, sequenced in a study of radiotherapy plus CTLA-4 blockade in lung cancer. Some clones are missing from TCRdb's copy, which holds only in-frame ones; the method was immunoSEQ multiplex PCR. Seen here are about 77,000 clones, roughly 69% observed once, and the top ten hold 9.9%. The sequenced sample was peripheral blood, obtained from a patient treated with radiotherapy plus ipilimumab. The receptors derive from a human donor with non-small cell lung cancer whose response to radiotherapy plus ipilimumab could not be evaluated.

This clone has just a few counts. This chain uses TRBV11-2 with TRBJ2-7; D perhaps matches TRBD2 (6 bases). With 5 bases removed from V and 4 bases from J, the gap between germline ends came to 12 bases. The CDR3 has 13 amino acids. Germline CDR1 is SGHAT and CDR2 is FQNNGV. The CDR3 reads CASSREWVYEQYF. The DNA for the CDR3 is TGTGCCAGCAGCCGGGAGTGGGTTTACGAGCAGTACTTC.

The chain has TRBV6-1 and TRBJ2-2; 7 bases agree with TRBD2. The CDR3 length is 17 residues. CDR1 and CDR2 from the germline V gene are MNHNS and SASEGT. V gave up 2 bases and J gave up 0 bases; unmatched junction bases: 6. CDR3 in DNA: TGTGCCAGCAGTGAATTTGGGGGAGGGGCGAACACCGGGGAGCTGTTTTTT. This encodes CASSEFGGGANTGELFF.

The chain joins TRBV27 to TRBJ1-5; D call uncertain. The ends were cut back, 4 bases at V and 0 bases at J, with 7 bases in the middle. This CDR3 has 14 residues. Germline V gene sequence: CDR1 MNHEY, CDR2 SMNVEV (reference sequence). CDR3 sequence (DNA): TGTGCCAGCAGTTCCCCACTTAGCAATCAGCCCCAGCATTTT. This translates into CASSSPLSNQPQHF.